This TCR beta chain was captured by sequencing in a study of blood T cell repertoires in COVID-19. About the research overall: COVID-19 samples, acute and convalescent, were from the United States, Italy and Spain. PBMCs, B-cell-depleted T cells, or T cells were the source of the cDNA or gDNA that made up the material.

Authors' data handling: Estimation of nucleated cell counts relied on the amplification of reference gene primers. Assay: immunoSEQ multiplex PCR; the TCRdb copy retains only in-frame clones and omits some. V and J calls plus clone size are reproduced from that table; the DNA served to infer D and trimming. In the table there are fewer than 70,000 clones, 60% to 85% of which are singletons. This clone came up once. The sequenced material came from peripheral blood. The receptor was isolated from a man in his sixties with acute or convalescent COVID-19.

This CDR3 is CASFPGAPATGNTIYF. The CDR3 DNA reads TGTGCCAGCTTCCCTGGGGCACCGGCTACTGGAAACACCATATATTTT. This chain links TRBV18 with TRBJ1-3; a weak D match, TRBD1 (5 bases). The CDR3 extends over 16 amino acids. CDR1 is KGHSH, CDR2 LQKENI, per germline. V shed 7 bases and J shed 2 bases, with 18 bases lying between them. Complete variable domain (other parts from reference TRBV18 and TRBJ1-3): NAGVMQNPRHLVRRRGQEARLRCSPMKGHSHVYWYRQLPEEGLKFMVYLQKENIIDESGMPKERFSAEFPKEGPSILRIQQVVRGDSAAYFCASFPGAPATGNTIYFGEGSWLTVV.